Below, 13 T cell receptor delta chains from the same sample are listed, as sequenced in a study of γδ T cells in repeated Plasmodium falciparum infection. Gammadelta T cells were flow-sorted from PBMC into Vgamma9/Vdelta2+ and Vdelta2-negative populations for bulk analysis. TCRdb ran CATT on the multiplex PCR reads. The table shows approximately 93,000 delta-chain clones, with 0.98% occurring only once. The sample taken for sequencing was gamma-delta T cells from blood. The source is a pool of human donors (malaria-infected and uninfected, not separated).

As for this clone: TCRdb assigns this DNA the protein of a much larger clone, which departs from its translation at residue 4; this likely reflects a read error, and the protein shown comes from translating the DNA. J is TRDJ1 and V is TRDV2; TRDD3 matches at 7 bases. Matching the DNA to germline supplied the J gene, which TCRdb does not give. This CDR3 region has 16 residues. The J segment lost 0 bases and the V segment lost 6 bases, leaving 12 bases of the junction unmatched. Per germline, CDR1 GEAIGNYY and CDR2 EKD. The CDR3 here is CACNSLLGIYTDKLIF. CDR3 nucleotide sequence: TGTGCCTGTAACTCTCTACTGGGGATTTACACCGATAAACTCATCTTT.

As regards this clone: With only one base between it and a far larger clone, this is likely a read error. Within the sample, other DNA sequences also encode this same CDR3. This sequence joins TRDV2 and TRDJ2; D may match TRDD2 or TRDD3 (5 bases each). The J gene was missing in TCRdb and was found by matching the end of the DNA to germline. CDR1 GEAIGNYY and CDR2 EKD come from the germline V gene. The CDR3 sequence is 22 residues long. In DNA, the CDR3 is TGCGCCTGTGACACCGTTTCCCCTACCATTCCGGATAAAGGGACTGGCCAAGCACAACTCTTCTTT. Translating it yields CACDTVSPTIPDKGTGQAQLFF.

About this clone itself: The identical CDR3 is also encoded by other nucleotide sequences in the sample. This chain connects TRDV1 to TRDJ1, with 8 positions matching TRDD3. TCRdb leaves out the J gene; it was filled in here by matching the DNA to germline. CDR1 and CDR2 from the germline V gene are TSWWSYY and QGS. Germline trimming cut 0 bases from V and 1 base from J; bases unmatched to any gene: 28. The CDR3 consists of 24 residues. The CDR3 coding sequence is TGTGCTCTTGGGGAACTCGGTCTGGTCTTCGAGGGGGTACTGGGGGCGTCATCCACCGATAAACTCATCTTT. Its protein is CALGELGLVFEGVLGASSTDKLIF.

Notes on this clone: For this DNA, TCRdb reports the protein of a much larger clone, which diverges at residue 9, most likely from a read error; the protein presented here is translated directly from the DNA. The chain recombines TRDV2 with TRDJ1, with D tentatively TRDD3 (6 bases). TCRdb is silent on the J gene; assignment here came from matching the DNA to germline. Germline loops: CDR1 GEAIGNYY, CDR2 EKD. Trimming removed 4 bases at V and 0 bases at J, with 35 bases between. This CDR3 spans 22 amino acids. The CDR3 nucleotides are TGTGCCTGTGAACAGATACTGGGAGTATATTGGGGCAGAGGGGCTTACACCGATAAACTCATCTTT. Its translation is CACEQILGVYWGRGAYTDKLIF.

In the case of this clone: TCRdb lists the protein of a much larger clone for this DNA, which differs at residue 9, so this is likely a read error; the protein given here is translated from the DNA itself. V gene TRDV1 combines with J gene TRDJ1; no firm D call. CDR1 is TSWWSYY, CDR2 QGS, per germline. There are 17 residues in the CDR3. With 4 bases removed from V and 4 bases from J, the gap between germline ends came to 22 bases. The CDR3 spells CALGASSRLGALDKLIF. The DNA for the CDR3 is TGTGCTCTTGGGGCGTCCTCGCGCCTTGGAGCCCTCGATAAACTCATCTTT.

Details on this clone: The protein given by TCRdb reflects a much larger clone and differs at residue 7 from this DNA's translation, likely from a read error; the protein shown is the DNA's translation. The chain recombines TRAV14/DV4 with TRDJ1; 12 nucleotides line up with TRDD3. CDR1 is TSDPSYG and CDR2 is QGSYDQQN in the germline V gene (reference sequence). This CDR3 is built from 19 residues. V was clipped by 3 bases and J by 10 bases; unmatched bases: 21. For the CDR3, the DNA is TGTGCAATGAGAGATGTCTGTCCTAAGACCCTACTGGGGGATACTATACTCATCTTT. As protein: CAMRDVCPKTLLGDTILIF.

This clone showed up just a few times. Translating this DNA gives a protein that differs at residue 19 from the TCRdb one, which belongs to a much larger clone; a read error is likely, and the protein shown is this translation. This chain links TRDV1 with TRDJ1; 11 nucleotides align to TRDD3. TCRdb gives no J gene; it was assigned here by matching the DNA to germline. The CDR3 is 23 amino acids. Germline trimming cut 1 base from V and 9 bases from J; bases unmatched to any gene: 31. Germline V gene data show CDR1 as TSWWSYY and CDR2 as QGS. The CDR3 bases are TGTGCTCTTGGGGAACGGGGGGCTTCCTACACCTACGCGACCCTGGGGGATACAAAGGAACTCATCTTT. It yields the protein CALGERGASYTYATLGDTKELIF.

This clone has ten or more counts. A far larger clone is one base from this, pointing to a likely read error. The same CDR3 also results from other DNA sequences found in this sample. The gene calls are TRDV1 and TRDJ1; TRDD3 matches 8 bases. As TCRdb names no J gene, one was assigned here on the basis of a DNA match to germline. Germline CDR1 reads TSWWSYY; CDR2 reads QGS. The CDR3 is 24 residues long. V was pared by 1 base and J by 0 bases, with 28 bases of the junction left unmatched. The CDR3 sequence: CALGERPVTWGYLLGQLYTDKLIF. The CDR3 region has the DNA TGTGCTCTTGGGGAACGTCCTGTAACGTGGGGATACCTATTGGGACAACTGTACACCGATAAACTCATCTTT.

A few counts support this clone. A single base is all that separates this from a far larger clone, so a read error is likely. Other DNA sequences in this sample translate to the same CDR3. The V call is TRDV1, the J call TRDJ2; perhaps TRDD3 as D (5 bases). TCRdb gives no J gene; it was assigned here by matching the DNA to germline. The germline gives CDR1 TSWWSYY, CDR2 QGS. The CDR3 is 14 amino acids. The CDR3 DNA reads TGTGCTCTCGGGGGCTCCGGATCGATAGCACAACTCTTCTTT. Protein sequence: CALGGSGSIAQLFF.

This clone was counted between two and nine times. The protein held in TCRdb is that of a much larger clone and does not match this DNA's translation at residue 10, likely because of a read error; the protein shown is translated from the DNA. The rearrangement uses TRDV2 and TRDJ2, with 10 bases identical to TRDD3. CDR3 length: 18 amino acids. Trimming cost V 1 base and J 1 base; bases outside gene matches: 8. Germline-derived CDR1 and CDR2 are GEAIGNYY and EKD. The CDR3 sequence: CACDTKWGIQGLTAQLFF. As DNA, the CDR3 is TGTGCCTGTGACACGAAGTGGGGGATACAGGGTTTGACAGCACAACTCTTCTTT.

This clone was recorded a few times. A far larger clone is off by one base, so a read error is likely. Within the sample, other DNA sequences also encode this same CDR3. The genes are TRDV2 and TRDJ1; D uncertain. TCRdb offers no J gene call, so here the DNA was matched to germline to obtain one. Germline V gives CDR1 GEAIGNYY, CDR2 EKD. Deletions cut 5 bases from V and 0 bases from J, with 9 bases between. The CDR3 extends over 13 amino acids. This CDR3 reads CACGEAHTDKLIF. The CDR3 coding sequence is TGTGCCTGTGGGGAGGCCCACACCGATAAACTCATCTTT.

For this clone: One base separates it from a far larger clone, so it is likely a read error. In the same sample, other DNA sequences code for this CDR3. The CDR3 DNA sequence: TGTGCCTGCGACGGACTACTGGGGGATACGCAAGGGCGTGGGGCCCCCGATAAACTCATCTTT. Encoded protein: CACDGLLGDTQGRGAPDKLIF. The rearrangement links TRDV2 to TRDJ1; 13 positions agree with TRDD3. TCRdb lists no J gene, so it was determined here by aligning the DNA to germline. The V and J ends lost 7 bases and 3 bases, in that order; junction bases with no gene match: 25. Germline V CDR1 and CDR2: GEAIGNYY, EKD. The CDR3 consists of 21 residues.

Comment on this clone: TCRdb lists the protein of a much larger clone for this DNA, which differs at residue 22, so this is likely a read error; the protein given here is translated from the DNA itself. This rearrangement joins TRDV1 to TRDJ1; tentatively, D is TRDD2 or TRDD3 (8 bases each). The J gene, not given by TCRdb, was assigned here from a germline match of the nucleotide sequence. This CDR3 comprises 25 residues. The germline gives CDR1 TSWWSYY, CDR2 QGS. CDR3: CALGEAPPPASYPYWGLEYTDRLIF. CDR3 coding DNA: TGTGCTCTTGGGGAAGCGCCACCCCCGGCTTCCTACCCTTACTGGGGGCTGGAGTACACCGATAGACTCATCTTT.